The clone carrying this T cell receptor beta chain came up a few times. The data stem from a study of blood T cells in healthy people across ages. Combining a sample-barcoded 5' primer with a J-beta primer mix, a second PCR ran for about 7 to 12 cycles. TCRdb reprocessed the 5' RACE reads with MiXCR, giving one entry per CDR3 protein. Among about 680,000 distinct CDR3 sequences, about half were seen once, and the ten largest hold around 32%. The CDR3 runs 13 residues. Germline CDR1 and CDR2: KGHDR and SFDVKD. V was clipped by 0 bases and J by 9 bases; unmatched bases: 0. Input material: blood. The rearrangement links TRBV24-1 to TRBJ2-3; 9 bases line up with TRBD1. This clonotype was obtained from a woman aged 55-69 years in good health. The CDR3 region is CATSDLTGGTQYF. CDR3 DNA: TGTGCCACCAGTGATTTGACAGGGGGCACGCAGTATTTT.